Presented here are 25 T cell receptor beta chains from one specimen sequenced in a study of cytomegalovirus exposure and HLA in healthy donors. TCRdb's copy holds only in-frame clones and misses some; the assay was immunoSEQ multiplex PCR. The data hold under 200,000 clones, with around 80% observed a single time. Sequenced material: PBMCs. The receptors were gathered from a woman aged 30 to 39 in good health and CMV-seronegative.

This clone turned up a few times. This chain joins TRBV2 and TRBJ1-5; weak D call: TRBD1 (6 bases). V gave up 4 bases and J gave up 2 bases, with 9 bases separating them. Germline CDR1 and CDR2: SNHLY and FYNNEI. This CDR3 has 14 amino acids. For the CDR3, the DNA is TGTGCCAGCAGTGTGAGACAGGGCAATCAGCCCCAGCATTTT. Protein: CASSVRQGNQPQHF.

The chain links TRBV9 to TRBJ2-6, with D possibly being TRBD2 (5 bases). Germline lookup yields CDR1 SGDLS and CDR2 YYNGEE. V dropped 2 bases and J dropped 2 bases, with 11 bases sitting between them. CDR3 length: 16 amino acids. The CDR3 loop reads CASSVELGTGANVLTF. The CDR3 DNA reads as TGTGCCAGCAGCGTGGAACTAGGGACTGGGGCCAACGTCCTGACTTTC.

J is TRBJ1-2 and V is TRBV14; the D gene is possibly TRBD1 (5 bases). The germline V gene encodes CDR1 SGHDN and CDR2 FVKESK. There are 13 residues in the CDR3. V was pared by 3 bases and J by 1 base, with 6 bases between. CDR3 region: CASSHRVNYGYTF. In DNA form, the CDR3 reads TGTGCCAGCAGCCACAGGGTTAACTATGGCTACACCTTC.

The genes are TRBV19 and TRBJ2-5, with D perhaps matching TRBD1 (5 bases). The ends were cut back, 4 bases at V and 1 base at J, with 7 bases in the middle. The CDR3 contains 13 residues. The germline V gene encodes CDR1 LNHDA and CDR2 SQIVND (reference sequence). Here the CDR3 reads CASSTQGQETQYF. CDR3 coding DNA: TGTGCCAGTAGTACGCAGGGCCAAGAGACCCAGTACTTC.

The CDR3 protein is CASGLTSGQVVPNEQFF. CDR3 nucleotide sequence: TGTGCTAGTGGTTTGACCTCCGGACAGGTCGTACCCAATGAGCAGTTCTTC. The chain combines TRBV12-5 with TRBJ2-1; 7 bases line up with TRBD1. The CDR3 loop spans 17 amino acids. Germline V gives CDR1 LGHNT, CDR2 FRNRAP. V was clipped by 2 bases and J by 6 bases; unmatched bases: 13.

The rearrangement uses TRBV29-1 and TRBJ2-7, with D unclear. Trimming removed 6 bases from V and 9 bases from J, with 12 bases in between. Germline V lookup: CDR1 SQVTM, CDR2 ANQGSEA. This CDR3 has 10 amino acids. The CDR3 sequence is CSVLRDGQYF. In DNA form, the CDR3 reads TGCAGCGTCCTGCGCGATGGGCAGTACTTC.

This chain uses TRBV29-1 with TRBJ2-3, with 16 bases lining up with TRBD2. The CDR3 has 17 residues. CDR1 is SQVTM and CDR2 is ANQGSEA in the germline V gene. J gave up 3 bases and V 6 bases, and 9 bases lay outside the gene matches. Written as DNA, the CDR3 is TGCAGCGTGGCCGGGACTAGCGGGGGGGGAGGGACAGATACGCAGTATTTT. Translating it yields CSVAGTSGGGGTDTQYF.

This sequence joins TRBV30 and TRBJ2-1, with no clear D. Looked up from germline, CDR1 is GTSNPN and CDR2 is SVGIG (reference sequence). The CDR3 covers 13 residues. V lost 0 bases, J lost 4 bases, and 7 bases lay in between. CDR3: CAWSVLRYNEQFF. CDR3 sequence (DNA): TGTGCCTGGAGTGTACTGAGGTACAATGAGCAGTTCTTC.

This rearrangement joins TRBV5-4 to TRBJ2-7; TRBD2 agrees at 9 bases. The CDR3 runs to 16 residues. J gave up 5 bases and V 4 bases, and 13 bases lay outside the gene matches. In germline, CDR1 is SGHNT, CDR2 YYREEE (reference sequence). The CDR3 is CASSPSAGGPIHEQYF. Here the CDR3 DNA reads TGTGCCAGCAGCCCCTCGGCGGGAGGGCCTATCCACGAGCAGTACTTC.

The rearrangement uses TRBV4-1 and TRBJ2-5, with a possible D match to TRBD1 (5 bases). Trimming took off 0 bases at V and 4 bases at J, with 12 bases between the two ends. This CDR3 has 15 amino acids. Germline V gene data show CDR1 as MGHRA and CDR2 as YSYEKL. The CDR3 is CASSQEGLRIETQYF. CDR3 DNA: TGCGCCAGCAGCCAAGAGGGGCTCCGGATAGAGACCCAGTACTTC.

The rearrangement links TRBV9 to TRBJ2-1; D possibly corresponds to TRBD1 (6 bases). This CDR3 has 15 residues. The germline V and J ends were trimmed by 2 bases and 0 bases, with 9 bases remaining between them. Germline V lookup: CDR1 SGDLS, CDR2 YYNGEE. The CDR3 DNA sequence: TGTGCCAGCAGCGTGACAGGAACCTCCTACAATGAGCAGTTCTTC. As protein: CASSVTGTSYNEQFF.

The chain uses TRBV28 and TRBJ1-4; 7 bases map to TRBD1. Looked up from germline, CDR1 is MDHEN and CDR2 is SYDVKM. The CDR3 sequence is 16 residues long. After removal of 6 bases from V and 10 bases from J, the junction contained 17 bases not matched to a gene. CDR3 nucleotides: TGTGCCAGCAGCCCCAGGGGGGAGCCCGGTTTTGGAAAACTGTTTTTT. Encoded protein: CASSPRGEPGFGKLFF. Supplemented by reference TRBV28 and TRBJ1-4, the full variable domain reads DVKVTQSSRYLVKRTGEKVFLECVQDMDHENMFWYRQDPGLGLRLIYFSYDVKMKEKGDIPEGYSVSREKKERFSLILESASTNQTSMYLCASSPRGEPGFGKLFFGSGTQLSVL.

The CDR3 sequence: CASGSGQAVFYEQYF. CDR3 nucleotides: TGTGCTAGTGGTTCCGGACAGGCGGTTTTCTACGAGCAGTACTTC. J is TRBJ2-7 and V is TRBV12-5; 7 nucleotides match TRBD1. This CDR3 contains 15 residues. Germline-derived CDR1 and CDR2 are LGHNT and FRNRAP. J gave up 3 bases and V 4 bases, and 9 bases lay outside the gene matches. Full variable domain (outside the CDR3, taken from reference TRBV12-5 and TRBJ2-7): DARVTQTPRHKVTEMGQEVTMRCQPILGHNTVFWYRQTMMQGLELLAYFRNRAPLDDSGMPKDRFSAEMPDATLATLKIQPSEPRDSAVYFCASGSGQAVFYEQYFGPGTRLTVT.

CDR3 region: CASSRQGMGQTEAFF. The CDR3 bases are TGTGCCAGCTCACGACAGGGGATGGGGCAGACTGAAGCTTTCTTT. The J gene is TRBJ1-1, the V gene TRBV18, with 8 positions matching TRBD1. CDR3 length equals 15 residues. Trimming took 4 bases from V and 5 from J; bases not matched to a gene: 9. Looked up from germline, CDR1 is KGHSH and CDR2 is LQKENI. The complete variable domain, with remaining parts taken from reference TRBV18 and TRBJ1-1, reads NAGVMQNPRHLVRRRGQEARLRCSPMKGHSHVYWYRQLPEEGLKFMVYLQKENIIDESGMPKERFSAEFPKEGPSILRIQQVVRGDSAAYFCASSRQGMGQTEAFFGQGTRLTVV.

This rearrangement joins TRBV29-1 to TRBJ2-5; the D gene is possibly TRBD1 (6 bases). Trimming took off 7 bases at V and 5 bases at J, with 14 bases between the two ends. The CDR3 loop spans 12 amino acids. Looked up from germline, CDR1 is SQVTM and CDR2 is ANQGSEA. CDR3 nucleotide sequence: TGCAGCGCTCTCAGGGGACGGGAGACCCAGTACTTC. Encoded protein: CSALRGRETQYF.

The chain couples TRBV19 to TRBJ1-2, with 8 bases fitting TRBD1. With 6 bases clipped from V and 2 bases from J, the junction kept 8 bases outside the gene matches. Per the germline V gene, CDR1 is LNHDA and CDR2 is SQIVND (reference sequence). This CDR3 has 15 amino acids. Written as DNA, the CDR3 is TGTGCCAGTAGCAAACCGGGACAGGAAAACTATGGCTACACCTTC. This codes for CASSKPGQENYGYTF.

The sample holds one count of this clone. This rearrangement joins TRBV7-7 to TRBJ2-2; weak D call: TRBD1 (6 bases). Germline V lookup: CDR1 SSHAT, CDR2 FNYEAQ (reference sequence). Trimming took off 5 bases at V and 1 base at J, with 11 bases between the two ends. The CDR3 is 15 amino acids. CDR3 sequence: CASSADRLNTGELFF. For the CDR3, the DNA is TGTGCCAGCAGCGCGGACAGATTGAACACCGGGGAGCTGTTTTTT. The entire variable domain, with the rest obtained from reference TRBV7-7 and TRBJ2-2, is as follows: GAGVSQSPRYKVTKRGQDVTLRCDPISSHATLYWYQQALGQGPEFLTYFNYEAQPDKSGLPSDRFSAERPEGSISTLTIQRTEQRDSAMYRCASSADRLNTGELFFGEGSRLTVL.

The chain recombines TRBV7-6 with TRBJ1-1; tentatively, D is TRBD1 (5 bases). This CDR3 comprises 16 residues. Trimming took 6 bases from V and 0 from J, leaving 17 bases between them. Per the germline V gene, CDR1 is SGHVS and CDR2 is FNYEAQ. The CDR3 is CASSSDLRALNTEAFF. CDR3 coding DNA: TGTGCCAGCAGTTCCGACCTCAGGGCTCTGAACACTGAAGCTTTCTTT.

This clone was seen at least ten times. The chain carries TRBV30 and TRBJ1-4; 8 positions agree with TRBD1. V dropped 0 bases and J dropped 7; count of bases not matched to a gene: 7. The CDR3 contains 15 residues. CDR1 and CDR2 (germline): GTSNPN, SVGIG (reference sequence). Written as DNA, the CDR3 is TGTGCCTGGAGTGTATTGTCAGGGGGCCGTGAAAAACTGTTTTTT. Translating gives CAWSVLSGGREKLFF.

The chain carries TRBV12-5 and TRBJ1-1, with 7 bases matching TRBD1. The CDR3 is 13 amino acids. The germline V gene encodes CDR1 LGHNT and CDR2 FRNRAP. Trimming removed 7 bases from V and 5 bases from J; junction bases left unmatched: 7. The CDR3 is CASAVQGRTEAFF. Here the CDR3 DNA reads TGTGCTAGTGCCGTACAGGGGCGGACTGAAGCTTTCTTT.

The V gene is TRBV27, the J gene TRBJ1-5, with unresolved D. Looked up from germline, CDR1 is MNHEY and CDR2 is SMNVEV (reference sequence). Trimming stripped 2 bases from V and 4 bases from J, with 9 bases between. This CDR3 is 14 amino acids long. For the CDR3, the DNA is TGTGCCAGCAGTTTACGGCAGGCTAATCAGCCCCAGCATTTT. This codes for CASSLRQANQPQHF.

V gene TRBV10-3 combines with J gene TRBJ2-7, with TRBD1 identical over 9 bases. The germline gives CDR1 ENHRY, CDR2 SYGVKD. The CDR3 is 15 amino acids. V dropped 4 bases and J dropped 1; count of bases not matched to a gene: 5. The CDR3 loop is CAISGGQGLSYEQYF. CDR3 sequence (DNA): TGTGCCATCAGTGGGGGACAGGGACTATCCTACGAGCAGTACTTC.

This clone was counted a single time. The chain carries TRBV5-1 and TRBJ2-2, with 7 nucleotides matching TRBD2. After removal of 0 bases from V and 4 bases from J, the junction contained 6 bases not matched to a gene. Germline V gene lookup returns CDR1 SGHRS and CDR2 YFSETQ. This CDR3 spans 16 amino acids. In DNA form, the CDR3 reads TGCGCCAGCAGCTTGGCCGCGGGACTACGCACCGGGGAGCTGTTTTTT. Protein: CASSLAAGLRTGELFF. The variable domain in full, completed from reference TRBV5-1 and TRBJ2-2, reads KAGVTQTPRYLIKTRGQQVTLSCSPISGHRSVSWYQQTPGQGLQFLFEYFSETQRNKGNFPGRFSGRQFSNSRSEMNVSTLELGDSALYLCASSLAAGLRTGELFFGEGSRLTVL.

The chain carries TRBV30 and TRBJ1-2; D is perhaps TRBD1 (5 bases). The CDR3 has 13 residues. Looked up from germline, CDR1 is GTSNPN and CDR2 is SVGIG (reference sequence). Trimming removed 0 bases at V and 7 bases at J, with 12 bases between. The DNA of the CDR3 is TGTGCCTGGAGTGTAAGGGGTAGCTTTGGCTACACCTTC. Its translation: CAWSVRGSFGYTF.

The V gene is TRBV7-7, the J gene TRBJ2-2, with TRBD2 matching 7 bases. Germline assignment: CDR1 SSHAT and CDR2 FNYEAQ (reference sequence). The CDR3 is made up of 14 amino acids. With V trimmed by 0 bases and J by 6 bases, 1 base remained unmatched. The CDR3 here is CASSLAGGPGELFF. For the CDR3, the DNA is TGTGCCAGCAGCTTAGCGGGAGGGCCCGGGGAGCTGTTTTTT.